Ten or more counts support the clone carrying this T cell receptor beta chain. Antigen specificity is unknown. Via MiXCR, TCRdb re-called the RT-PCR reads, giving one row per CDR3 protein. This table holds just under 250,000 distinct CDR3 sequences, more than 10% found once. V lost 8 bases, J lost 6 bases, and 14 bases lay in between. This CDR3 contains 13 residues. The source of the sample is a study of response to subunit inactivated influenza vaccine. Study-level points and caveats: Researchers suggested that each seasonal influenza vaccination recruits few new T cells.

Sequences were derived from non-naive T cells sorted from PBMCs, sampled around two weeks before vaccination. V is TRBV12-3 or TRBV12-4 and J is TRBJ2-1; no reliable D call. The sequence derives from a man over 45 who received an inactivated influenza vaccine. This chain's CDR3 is CASGSRDTNEQFF. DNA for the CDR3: TGTGCCAGCGGATCCCGAGACACCAATGAGCAGTTCTTC.